The clone carrying this T cell receptor (beta chain) was detected only a few times. The antigen is not known. The sample belongs to a study of T cell repertoires in cytomegalovirus infection. Regarding the study as a whole: Clonotype analysis showed dominance of the ex vivo response by HLA-C-restricted CMV-specific TCR beta clonotypes.

The germline V gene has CDR1 MGHRA and CDR2 YSYEKL. The CDR3 loop spans 12 amino acids. Trimming cost V 0 bases and J 8 bases, with 5 bases left between them. Via MiXCR, TCRdb re-called the reads, giving one row per CDR3 protein. The repertoire holds tens of thousands of distinct CDR3 sequences, with 20% to 25% as singletons. The chain joins TRBV4-1 to TRBJ2-1; D remains unclear. The specimen was CD8+ T cells from cultured PBMCs, collected from culture after CMV antigen stimulation. The receptor was isolated from a human donor in good health (CMV status not recorded). Some clones in this sample may be carry-over from other donors' samples. In DNA, the CDR3 is TGCGCCAGCAGCCAAGATCTCGATGAGCAGTTCTTC. This gives the protein CASSQDLDEQFF.